What follows is one TCR beta chain and its context. Its antigen is not identified. One or more pre-ART and two or more post-ART PBMC samples were available from each donor. At the survey level, the v3.0 immunoSEQ assay was run. Sequencing was designed to cover about 40,000-50,000 T-cell genomes in each sample. The method was immunoSEQ multiplex PCR; TCRdb's version includes in-frame clones alone and lacks a portion of them. Among 26,000 or so clones, roughly 90% were seen once, and the ten largest hold 3.5% to 5%. CDR3 size: 15 residues. V was trimmed by 0 bases and J by 0 bases, leaving 4 bases between them. Germline CDR1 reads SGDLS; CDR2 reads YYNGEE. This specimen comes from a study of long-term antiretroviral therapy in people with HIV. Points from the study as a whole: There were no data on ART adherence, viral resistance or therapy changes, a gap that limits inferences about post-ART repertoire changes. Diversity rose after ART but stayed below transplant donor controls.

The material sequenced was unsorted PBMCs, taken 0.5 years after starting antiretroviral therapy. This TCR derives from a woman aged 18-35 years with HIV. This chain connects TRBV9 to TRBJ1-6; D gene unclear. CDR3: CASSVAGSYNSPLHF. The CDR3 bases are TGTGCCAGCAGCGTAGCAGGCTCCTATAATTCACCCCTCCACTTT.